These T cell receptor beta chains were read from a single sample in a study of blood T cell repertoires in COVID-19. Measured with immunoSEQ multiplex PCR; TCRdb has only the in-frame clones, and not every one. Of 95,000 to 150,000 clones listed, 81% are singletons. The source material was peripheral blood. The receptors shown here come from a man in his thirties or forties with COVID-19, enrolled during active disease. The CDR3 runs from the conserved cysteine through the conserved F or W. The D gene is left open where the match is weak. The listing skips clone size in some rows; elsewhere it reads once, few, many or a size class.

abundance	v_gene	d_gene	j_gene	CDR3nt	CDR3aa
-	TRBV30	TRBD2	TRBJ2-3	TGTGCCTGGAGCCCACCGGCTAGCGGGGTCACAGATACGCAGTATTTT	CAWSPPASGVTDTQYF
once	TRBV14	-	TRBJ1-2	TGTGCCAGCAGCCGGTCCAGGGTAGACTACACCTTC	CASSRSRVDYTF
-	TRBV19	-	TRBJ2-2	TGTGCCAGTAAGCGGAACACCGGGGAGCTGTTTTTT	CASKRNTGELFF
-	TRBV19	-	TRBJ1-5	TGTGCCAGTAGTATCGGAGGGTATCGGAGCAATCAGCCCCAGCATTTT	CASSIGGYRSNQPQHF
-	TRBV5-1	-	TRBJ1-1	TGCGCCAGCAGCGCGATCGTGACAAAAAACACTGAAGCTTTCTTT	CASSAIVTKNTEAFF
-	TRBV29-1	-	TRBJ2-3	TGCAGCGCCTCACCCGGGTCCCTCACAGATACGCAGTATTTT	CSASPGSLTDTQYF
-	TRBV2	TRBD1	TRBJ1-4	TGTGCCAGCATGCCCACAGGGGGTATAGAAAAACTGTTTTTT	CASMPTGGIEKLFF
-	TRBV24-1	TRBD2	TRBJ2-1	TGTGCCACCAGTGATTTGACTAGCGGTCACAATGAGCAGTTCTTC	CATSDLTSGHNEQFF
-	TRBV2	TRBD2	TRBJ2-5	TGTGCCAGCAGTGAAGCATTGAGCCTGGGACTAGCGGGAAGCCTTGAGACCCAGTACTTC	CASSEALSLGLAGSLETQYF
-	TRBV7-6	TRBD1	TRBJ1-3	TGTGCCAGCAGCTTAAGACAGGGTAGCAACACCATATATTTT	CASSLRQGSNTIYF
-	TRBV9	TRBD1	TRBJ1-6	TGTGCCAGCAGCCAGACAGGGGGGAATTCACCCCTCCACTTT	CASSQTGGNSPLHF
-	TRBV9	-	TRBJ2-7	TGTGCCAGCAGCGTAGAGGCAGGGCTCCCCTACGAGCAGTACTTC	CASSVEAGLPYEQYF
-	TRBV10-3	-	TRBJ1-2	TGTGCCATCGGGACGCAGGGGCGAGAATATGGCTACACCTTC	CAIGTQGREYGYTF
-	TRBV3-1/TRBV3-2	TRBD2	TRBJ2-1	TGTGCCAGCAGCCAATGGGGGACTAGCGGAGCCAGCTCCTACAATGAGCAGTTCTTC	CASSQWGTSGASSYNEQFF
-	TRBV28	TRBD2	TRBJ2-7	TGTGCCAGCAGTGGGCTGGGGCGGGAGCGGGACGAGCAGTACTTC	CASSGLGRERDEQYF
-	TRBV11-2	TRBD2	TRBJ2-3	TGTGCCAGCAGCCTTACTAGCGGGGTCACAGATACGCAGTATTTT	CASSLTSGVTDTQYF